The clone carrying this T cell receptor (beta chain) was found a few times. The sample is drawn from a study of blood T cell repertoires in COVID-19. On the study more broadly: Sources were T cells, B-cell-depleted T cells, or PBMCs; the material itself was cDNA or gDNA.

The CDR3 length is 16 residues. Germline loops: CDR1 MDHEN, CDR2 SYDVKM. J was trimmed by 4 bases and V by 7 bases; bases with no gene match: 13. Sequencing was performed with immunoSEQ multiplex PCR; in TCRdb, only in-frame clones are kept and a portion is missing. The table records 90,000 or so clones, around 84% of them present only once. The chain couples TRBV28 to TRBJ1-1, with 9 bases identical to TRBD1. Material: peripheral blood. The clonotype comes from a man aged 60-69 years with acute or convalescent COVID-19. DNA for the CDR3: TGTGCCAGCATTCGGGACAGGGTGATAAGAAGCACTGAAGCTTTCTTT. Its translation: CASIRDRVIRSTEAFF. Full variable domain (outside the CDR3, taken from reference TRBV28 and TRBJ1-1): DVKVTQSSRYLVKRTGEKVFLECVQDMDHENMFWYRQDPGLGLRLIYFSYDVKMKEKGDIPEGYSVSREKKERFSLILESASTNQTSMYLCASIRDRVIRSTEAFFGQGTRLTVV.